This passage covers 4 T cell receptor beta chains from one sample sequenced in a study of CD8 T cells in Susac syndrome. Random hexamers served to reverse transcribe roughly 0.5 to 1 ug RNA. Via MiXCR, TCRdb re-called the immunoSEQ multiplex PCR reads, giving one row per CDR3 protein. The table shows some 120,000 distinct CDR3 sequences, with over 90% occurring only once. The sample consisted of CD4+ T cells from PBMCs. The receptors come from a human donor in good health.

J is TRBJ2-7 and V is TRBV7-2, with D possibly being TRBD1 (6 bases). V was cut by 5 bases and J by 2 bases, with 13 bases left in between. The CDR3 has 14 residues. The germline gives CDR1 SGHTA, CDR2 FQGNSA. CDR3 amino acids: CASSRGPGAYEQYF. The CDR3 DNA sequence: TGTGCCAGCAGCCGTGGGCCAGGGGCCTACGAGCAGTACTTC. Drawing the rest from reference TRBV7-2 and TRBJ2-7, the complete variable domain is GAGVSQSPSNKVTEKGKDVELRCDPISGHTALYWYRQSLGQGLEFLIYFQGNSAPDKSGLPSDRFSAERTGGSVSTLTIQRTQQEDSAVYLCASSRGPGAYEQYFGPGTRLTVT.

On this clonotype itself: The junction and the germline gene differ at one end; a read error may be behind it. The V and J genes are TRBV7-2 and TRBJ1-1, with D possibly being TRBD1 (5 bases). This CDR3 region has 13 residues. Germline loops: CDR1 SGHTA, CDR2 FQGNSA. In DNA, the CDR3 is TGTGCCAGCACCTTAGGGGTGAACACTGAAGCTTTCTTT. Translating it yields CASTLGVNTEAFF.

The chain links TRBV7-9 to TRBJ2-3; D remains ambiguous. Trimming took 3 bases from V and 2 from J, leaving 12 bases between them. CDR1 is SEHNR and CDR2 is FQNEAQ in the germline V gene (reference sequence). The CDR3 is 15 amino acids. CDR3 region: CASSLIDSLTDTQYF. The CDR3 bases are TGTGCCAGCAGCTTGATAGACTCCCTCACAGATACGCAGTATTTT. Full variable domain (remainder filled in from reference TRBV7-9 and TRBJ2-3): DTGVSQNPRHKITKRGQNVTFRCDPISEHNRLYWYRQTLGQGPEFLTYFQNEAQLEKSRLLSDRFSAERPKGSFSTLEIQRTEQGDSAMYLCASSLIDSLTDTQYFGPGTRLTVL.

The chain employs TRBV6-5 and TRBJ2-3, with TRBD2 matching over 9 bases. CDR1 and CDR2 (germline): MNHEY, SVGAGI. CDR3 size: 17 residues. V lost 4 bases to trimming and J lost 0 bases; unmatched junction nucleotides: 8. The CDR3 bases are TGTGCCAGCAGTTTTACCTCTAGCGGGACTAGCACAGATACGCAGTATTTT. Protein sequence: CASSFTSSGTSTDTQYF.